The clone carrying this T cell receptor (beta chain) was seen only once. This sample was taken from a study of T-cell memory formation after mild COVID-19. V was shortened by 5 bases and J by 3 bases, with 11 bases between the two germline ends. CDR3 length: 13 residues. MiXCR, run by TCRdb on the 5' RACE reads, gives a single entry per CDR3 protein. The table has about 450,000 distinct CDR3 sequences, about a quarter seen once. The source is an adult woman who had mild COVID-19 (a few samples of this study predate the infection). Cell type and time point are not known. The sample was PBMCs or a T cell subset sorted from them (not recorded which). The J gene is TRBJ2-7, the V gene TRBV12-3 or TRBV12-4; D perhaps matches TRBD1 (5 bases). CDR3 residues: CASSLLGDYEQYF. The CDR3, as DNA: TGTGCCAGCAGTCTCCTAGGGGACTACGAGCAGTACTTC.